This note documents a single T cell receptor (beta chain) sequence. The target of this receptor is not known. Within one base of it there is no much larger clone, and no base qualities were kept. Library creation used the immunoSEQ multiplex PCR assay. A mixture of 60 forward primers for TCR Vbeta segments and 13 reverse primers for TCR Jbeta segments was used in the multiplex PCR. A multiplex PCR assay on genomic DNA amplified the CDR3 region of rearranged TCR beta genes. Amplified TCR beta libraries were sequenced as 87-base-pair reads on the Illumina HiSeq System. The paper's processing steps were these. A later analysis counted about 80 million unique TCR beta chains across the 700 or so repertoires, and around 9.9 million of these chains were shared by at least two donors. A nearest-neighbor algorithm error-corrected the raw reads and collapsed the reads into unique sequences, merging closely related sequences to remove PCR and sequencing errors. CDR3 sequences were aligned to IMGT reference sequences to assign V, D and J gene segments. Each retained sequence needed at least a six-nucleotide match to both a V gene segment and a J gene segment. Rearrangements were called productive when the CDR3 lacked stop codons and stayed in frame with V and J; all others were non-productive. Following IMGT convention, CDR3 was defined as the stretch from the second conserved V-encoded cysteine up to the conserved J-encoded phenylalanine. In an earlier analysis of more than 550 of the donors, sequences lacking an unambiguous match to a single V gene segment were excluded. An earlier analysis of a few hundred of the donors called V segments functional above 56.7% productive rearrangements and segregating when the between-donor standard deviation exceeded 5%. A statistical classification framework was built to diagnose cytomegalovirus status from the catalog of TCR beta chain sequences. V and J gene assignment, in a later analysis, came from comparing TCR nucleotide sequences with IMGT/GENE-DB human TR gene sequences. In a later analysis, CDR3 sequences and most-parsimonious VDJ recombination scenarios were assigned using the TCRdist pipeline. In a later analysis, each TCR beta chain was defined by its CDR3 amino acid sequence together with its V-gene family, and reads without a unique V-gene family were excluded. To address suspected cross-contamination and a sequencing artifact, a later analysis removed a few hundred highly shared, low-generation-probability nucleotide sequences. For each public chain, a later analysis derived a clonal expansion index from normalized ranks of inferred template counts within each repertoire. In a later analysis, generation probabilities were computed using a VDJ recombination model fitted to out-of-frame rearrangements, and the results were checked against IGoR. In a later analysis, TCR-TCR, TCR-HLA and TCR-CMV co-occurrence was scored with hypergeometric tests, and a repertoire-size bias correction was applied to TCR pairs. To estimate false discovery rates, a later analysis permuted the HLA or CMV assignments 20 times. In a later analysis, co-occurring TCRs were grouped with DBSCAN, and TCRdist sequence similarity was added when clustering was performed within HLA-allele-positive subsets. Repertoires with fewer than 30,000 or more than 120,000 public chains, plus five repertoires with anomalous nucleotide sharing, were excluded from co-occurrence clustering. Imported from immuneACCESS, the table was reduced by TCRdb to in-frame sequences with V and J called. These copies leave out some clones; in studies compared against another copy, an unresolved V gene accounts for under half, and the cause of the remainder is not known. The V and J calls and clone size are taken from that table; D and trimming were inferred from the DNA. Present in this sample are around 150,000 clones, 60% to 80% of which were seen just once. The leading ten clones occupy around 8% of the sample.

These data originate in a study of cytomegalovirus exposure and HLA in healthy donors (dated by TCRdb to 2016 to 2017). A note on the overall study: An earlier analysis of a few hundred of the donors reported 276 Gb of sequence data and 95 million to 130 million unique TCR beta sequences obtained from roughly 170 million T cells. An early release covering approximately 600 HLA-typed donors comprised about 300 gigabases of sequencing data and 85 million or so unique TCR sequences. All discovery cohort repertoires had been generated on a single sequencing platform. Among some 400 genotyped donors of the cohort, an average of roughly 230,000 unique TCR beta nucleotide sequences was sequenced per donor, of which 15% to 20% were non-productive. In the later analysis, no new phenotypic data were used to find candidate immune exposures; instead, reliance was placed on TCR beta sequences and their occurrence across donors. Of the approximately 370 genotyped donors, 80% to 90% were placed in the genetic ancestry cluster associated with self-reported Caucasian donors. To decide whether each TCR beta V gene segment behaved as functional or pseudogenic, an earlier analysis of approximately 600 of the donors relied on high-throughput TCR beta sequencing. Donor age, sex, ethnicity and CMV serostatus were collected together with the repertoire data. Both class I and class II loci were covered by HLA typing, at four-digit resolution. The study combined high-throughput TCR immunosequencing, statistical association of individual TCRs with disease status, and machine learning to predict cytomegalovirus infection status. In a later genetic analysis, genome-wide SNP genotypes for about 55% of the 666 donors were used, and that subset was treated as a discovery cohort. In a later analysis, previously published TCR beta repertoires from 550 to 700 donors were re-analyzed and high-resolution HLA genotyping was added so that TCR occurrence patterns could be studied. The study used immunosequencing to profile the T cell repertoires of approximately 640 subjects and linked those repertoires to cytomegalovirus serostatus. Along with the roughly 700-subject first cohort, a separate validation cohort of 120 different subjects was used. About 5 DR-DQ haplotypes were handled as single units for association and clustering, since linkage in the cohort was strong. The study was designed to test whether signatures of past pathogen exposure could be identified by cataloging public T cell receptors. The number of donors typed differed by locus, with about 629-630 for A, B, C, DRB1 and DQB1, roughly 550 for DQA1, 606 for DPA1, and some 440 for DPB1. General findings and caveats noted by the study authors: Linkage disequilibrium might explain the correlated functional status among segregating V segments, but an unknown experimental factor could not be excluded. Across donors, most TCR sequences were observed very rarely, whereas some public TCRs were present in many individuals. Immune exposure information for the cohort was limited to CMV serostatus. In an earlier analysis of under 600 of the donors, most TCR beta V segments were observed in productive rearrangements about 90% or about 30% of the time, broadly matching IMGT annotations. The presence/absence analyses assumed that sequencing depth was roughly uniform across donors, and that assumption may not be true. Strong co-occurrence of HLA alleles, especially DR and DQ, made assigning TCR associations to individual alleles difficult. Compared with equally common non-associated chains, HLA-associated TCR beta chains in a later analysis were more clonally expanded and had lower generation probabilities. Specific HLA alleles were associated with 15,000 to 20,000 TCR beta sequences at a false discovery rate of 0.05 in a later analysis. According to a later analysis, TCR association rates differed among HLA loci, with DRB1 alleles showing the most associated TCRs and HLA-C alleles showing the fewest. The classifier was reported to diagnose cytomegalovirus status with high specificity and sensitivity in both the original and validation cohorts. A further reported finding was that TCR beta sequences accurately predicted the HLA-A and HLA-B alleles for most subjects in the first cohort. Because counts were too low, some 16 rarely observed V segments, including chromosome 9 orphons, were excluded from the earlier analysis of some 540 of the donors. A later analysis found that most CMV-associated TCR beta chains appeared HLA-restricted, with HLA associations seemingly driven largely by CMV exposure. Some IMGT-functional V segments, including TRBV6-2 and TRBV6-3, could not be distinguished by the 87-base-pair reads and were therefore excluded. An association between a missense DCLRE1C variant and V-gene and J-gene trimming of TCR beta chains was found in a later genetic analysis and replicated in an independent cohort. A later genetic analysis reported fewer N-insertions in productive TCRs among donors in an Asian-associated ancestry cluster than the approximately 700-donor mean. In vitro tests confirmed that a few of the cytomegalovirus-associated TCR beta chains recognize cytomegalovirus antigens. The authors suggested that the approach could potentially be extended to other disease states and immunological phenotypes. A total of roughly 160 TCR beta chains were listed by the study as associated with cytomegalovirus. A cluster of highly shared sequence variants was judged likely to be a technical artifact of the sequencing pipeline. In this cohort, only TCR beta chains were sequenced, and detectable features were limited by the absence of alpha or paired-chain data. According to a later analysis, parvovirus B19, influenza, CMV and Epstein-Barr virus appeared linked to several top co-occurrence clusters. Because some donors lacked HLA typing at each locus, the association tests relied only on the typed subset.

In total, roughly 670 healthy bone marrow donors made up the cohort. All cohort members were sampled while nominally healthy, although unrecorded immune exposures were likely present. The donor tested CMV seropositive, placing the donor among the 289 seropositive members of the cohort. Each donor provided a peripheral blood sample, and peripheral blood mononuclear cells were used for TCR beta sequencing. Genomic DNA was extracted from the blood cell samples with the Qiagen DNeasy Blood Extraction Kit. CDR1 MGHDK and CDR2 SYGVNS are derived from the germline V gene. The CDR3 measures 16 amino acids from cysteine to phenylalanine. This entry keeps only the CDR3 DNA: 48 bases, framed from base 1. Germline trimming amounts to 6 bases on V and 7 bases on J, with 6 as the count of junction bases outside the gene matches.

The sequence was collected from a woman between 40 and 50 years old in good health and CMV-seropositive. The sequenced material came from PBMCs. The rearrangement combines TRBV25-1 with TRBJ2-1; TRBD2 lines up with 16 middle nucleotides. The sequenced DNA: TGTGCCAGCAGAGCCGGGACTAGCGGGAGGGGGAATGAGCAGTTCTTC. It translates as CASRAGTSGRGNEQFF.